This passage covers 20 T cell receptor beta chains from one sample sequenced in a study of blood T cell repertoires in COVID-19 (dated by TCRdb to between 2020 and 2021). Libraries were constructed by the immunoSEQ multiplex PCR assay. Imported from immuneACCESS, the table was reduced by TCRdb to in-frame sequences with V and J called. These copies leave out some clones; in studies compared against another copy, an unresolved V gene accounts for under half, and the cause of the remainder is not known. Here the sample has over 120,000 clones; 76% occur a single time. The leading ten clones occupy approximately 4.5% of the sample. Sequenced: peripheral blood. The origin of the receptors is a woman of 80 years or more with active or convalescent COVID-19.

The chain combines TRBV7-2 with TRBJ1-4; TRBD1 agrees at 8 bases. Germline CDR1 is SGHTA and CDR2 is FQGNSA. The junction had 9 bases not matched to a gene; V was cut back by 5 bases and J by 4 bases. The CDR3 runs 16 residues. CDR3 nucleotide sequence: TGTGCCAGCAGCGCCCTCGGGACAGGTCTTAATGAAAAACTGTTTTTT. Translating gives CASSALGTGLNEKLFF. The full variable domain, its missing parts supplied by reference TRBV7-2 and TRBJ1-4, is GAGVSQSPSNKVTEKGKDVELRCDPISGHTALYWYRQSLGQGLEFLIYFQGNSAPDKSGLPSDRFSAERTGGSVSTLTIQRTQQEDSAVYLCASSALGTGLNEKLFFGSGTQLSVL.

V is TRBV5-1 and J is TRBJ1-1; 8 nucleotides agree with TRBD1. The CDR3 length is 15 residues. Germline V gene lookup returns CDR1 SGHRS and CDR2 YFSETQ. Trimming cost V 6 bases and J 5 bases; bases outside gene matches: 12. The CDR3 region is CASTWGDRGRTEAFF. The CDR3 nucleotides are TGCGCCAGCACTTGGGGCGACAGGGGACGGACTGAAGCTTTCTTT.

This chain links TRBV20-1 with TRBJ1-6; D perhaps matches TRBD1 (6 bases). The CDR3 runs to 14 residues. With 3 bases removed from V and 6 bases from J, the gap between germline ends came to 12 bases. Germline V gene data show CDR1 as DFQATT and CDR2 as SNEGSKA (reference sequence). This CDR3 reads CSASQGFINSPLHF. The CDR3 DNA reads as TGCAGTGCTAGTCAGGGGTTCATTAATTCACCCCTCCACTTT.

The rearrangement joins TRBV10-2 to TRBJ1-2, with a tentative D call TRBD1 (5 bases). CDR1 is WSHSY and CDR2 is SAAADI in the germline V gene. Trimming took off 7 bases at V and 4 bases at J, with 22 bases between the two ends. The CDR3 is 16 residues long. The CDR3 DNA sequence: TGCGCCAGCAATGGAAGGGGCGCGTCGCAGACCTATGGCTACACCTTC. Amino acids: CASNGRGASQTYGYTF.

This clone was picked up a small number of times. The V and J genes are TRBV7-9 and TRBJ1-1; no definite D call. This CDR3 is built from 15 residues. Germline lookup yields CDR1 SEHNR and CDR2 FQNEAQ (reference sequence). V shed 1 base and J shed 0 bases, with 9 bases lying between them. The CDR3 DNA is TGTGCCAGCAGCTTAGAACATAACATGAACACTGAAGCTTTCTTT. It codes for CASSLEHNMNTEAFF.

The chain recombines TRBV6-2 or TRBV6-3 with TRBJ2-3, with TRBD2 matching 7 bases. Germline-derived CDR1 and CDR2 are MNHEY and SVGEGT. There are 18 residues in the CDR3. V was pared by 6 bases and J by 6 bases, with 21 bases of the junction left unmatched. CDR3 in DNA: TGTGCCAGCAGCCCACCCCGAAGACTAGCCATGGGTATCGATACGCAGTATTTT. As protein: CASSPPRRLAMGIDTQYF.

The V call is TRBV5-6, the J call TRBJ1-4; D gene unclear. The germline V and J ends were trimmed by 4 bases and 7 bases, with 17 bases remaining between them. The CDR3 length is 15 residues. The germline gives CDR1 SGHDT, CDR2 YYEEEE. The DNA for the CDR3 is TGTGCCAGCAGCCTGTCGTTCGGTTTGTTTGAAAAACTGTTTTTT. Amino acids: CASSLSFGLFEKLFF. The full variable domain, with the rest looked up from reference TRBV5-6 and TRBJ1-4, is DAGVTQSPTHLIKTRGQQVTLRCSPKSGHDTVSWYQQALGQGPQFIFQYYEEEERQRGNFPDRFSGHQFPNYSSELNVNALLLGDSALYLCASSLSFGLFEKLFFGSGTQLSVL.

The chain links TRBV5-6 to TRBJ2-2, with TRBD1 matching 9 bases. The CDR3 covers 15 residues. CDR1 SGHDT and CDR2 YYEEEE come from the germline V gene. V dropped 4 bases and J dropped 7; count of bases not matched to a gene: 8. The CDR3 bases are TGTGCCAGCAGCCCCGGGACAGGGTGGGACGGGGAGCTGTTTTTT. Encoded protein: CASSPGTGWDGELFF.

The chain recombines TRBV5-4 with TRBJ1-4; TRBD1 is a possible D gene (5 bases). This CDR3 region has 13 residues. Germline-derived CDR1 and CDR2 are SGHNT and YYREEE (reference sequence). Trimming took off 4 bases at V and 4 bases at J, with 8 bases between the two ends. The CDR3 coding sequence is TGTGCCAGCAGCCTGGACATTAATGAAAAACTGTTTTTT. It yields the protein CASSLDINEKLFF.

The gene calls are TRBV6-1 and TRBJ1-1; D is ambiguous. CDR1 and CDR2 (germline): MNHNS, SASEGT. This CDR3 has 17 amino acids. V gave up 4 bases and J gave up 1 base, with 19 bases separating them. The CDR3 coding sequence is TGTGCCAGCAGTGCACGGTGGGAGGCACAAGAGAACACTGAAGCTTTCTTT. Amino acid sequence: CASSARWEAQENTEAFF.

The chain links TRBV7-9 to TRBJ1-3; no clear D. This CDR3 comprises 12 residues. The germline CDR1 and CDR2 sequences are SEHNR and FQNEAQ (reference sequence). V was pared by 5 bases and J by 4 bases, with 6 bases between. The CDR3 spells CASSPQGNTIYF. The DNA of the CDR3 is TGTGCCAGCAGCCCCCAGGGAAACACCATATATTTT. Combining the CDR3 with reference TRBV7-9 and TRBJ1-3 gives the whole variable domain DTGVSQNPRHKITKRGQNVTFRCDPISEHNRLYWYRQTLGQGPEFLTYFQNEAQLEKSRLLSDRFSAERPKGSFSTLEIQRTEQGDSAMYLCASSPQGNTIYFGEGSWLTVV.

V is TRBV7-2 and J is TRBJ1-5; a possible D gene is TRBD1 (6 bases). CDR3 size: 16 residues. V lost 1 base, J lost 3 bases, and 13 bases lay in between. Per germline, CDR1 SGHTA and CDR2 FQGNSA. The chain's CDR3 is CASSLEGRGDNQPQHF. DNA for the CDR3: TGTGCCAGCAGCTTAGAGGGCAGGGGAGACAATCAGCCCCAGCATTTT.

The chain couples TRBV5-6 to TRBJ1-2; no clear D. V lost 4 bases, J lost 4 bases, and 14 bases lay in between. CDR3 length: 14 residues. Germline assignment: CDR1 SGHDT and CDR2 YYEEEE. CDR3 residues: CASSRPMAVYGYTF. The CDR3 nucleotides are TGTGCCAGCAGCCGCCCAATGGCCGTCTATGGCTACACCTTC.

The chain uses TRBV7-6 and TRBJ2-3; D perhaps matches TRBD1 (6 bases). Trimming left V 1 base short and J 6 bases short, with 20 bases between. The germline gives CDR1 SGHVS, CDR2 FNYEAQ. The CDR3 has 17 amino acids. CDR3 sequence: CASSLGLSGQKGDTQYF. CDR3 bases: TGTGCCAGCAGCTTAGGTTTGTCGGGACAAAAGGGCGATACGCAGTATTTT.

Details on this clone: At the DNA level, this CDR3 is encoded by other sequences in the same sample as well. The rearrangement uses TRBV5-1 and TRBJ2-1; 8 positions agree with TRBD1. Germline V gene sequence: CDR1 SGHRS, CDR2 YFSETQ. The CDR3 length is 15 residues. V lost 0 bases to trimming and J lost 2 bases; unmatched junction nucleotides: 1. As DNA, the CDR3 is TGCGCCAGCAGCTTGGGACAGGGGCCCTACAATGAGCAGTTCTTC. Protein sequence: CASSLGQGPYNEQFF.

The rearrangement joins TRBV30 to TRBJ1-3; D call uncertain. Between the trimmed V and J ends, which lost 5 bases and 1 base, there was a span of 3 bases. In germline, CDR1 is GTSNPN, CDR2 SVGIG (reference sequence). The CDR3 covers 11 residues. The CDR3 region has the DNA TGTGCCTGGGCTTCTGGAAACACCATATATTTT. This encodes CAWASGNTIYF.

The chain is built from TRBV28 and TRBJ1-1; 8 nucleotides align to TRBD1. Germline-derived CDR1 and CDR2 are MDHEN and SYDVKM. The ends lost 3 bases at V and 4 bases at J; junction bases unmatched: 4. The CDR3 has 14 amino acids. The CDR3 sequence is CASSLQGAFTEAFF. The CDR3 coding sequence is TGTGCCAGCAGTTTGCAGGGGGCGTTCACTGAAGCTTTCTTT.

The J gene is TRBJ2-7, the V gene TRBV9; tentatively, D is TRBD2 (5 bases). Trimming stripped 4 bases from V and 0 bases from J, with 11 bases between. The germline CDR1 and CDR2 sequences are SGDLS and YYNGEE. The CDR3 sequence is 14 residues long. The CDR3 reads CASSQTGSSYEQYF. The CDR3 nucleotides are TGTGCCAGCAGCCAAACGGGATCCTCCTACGAGCAGTACTTC.

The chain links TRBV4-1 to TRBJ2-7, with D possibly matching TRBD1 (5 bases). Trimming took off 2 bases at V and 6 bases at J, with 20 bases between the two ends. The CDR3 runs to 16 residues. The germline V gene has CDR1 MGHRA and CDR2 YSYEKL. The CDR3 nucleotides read TGCGCCAGCAGCCAACAGGCAGGGATCCCGTTACGCGAGCAGTACTTC. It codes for CASSQQAGIPLREQYF.

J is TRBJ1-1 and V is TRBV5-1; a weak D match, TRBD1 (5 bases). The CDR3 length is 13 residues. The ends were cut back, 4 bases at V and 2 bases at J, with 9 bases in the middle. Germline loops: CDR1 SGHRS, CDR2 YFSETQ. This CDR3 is CASSETGNTEAFF. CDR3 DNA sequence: TGCGCCAGCAGCGAAACAGGAAACACTGAAGCTTTCTTT.